There are many counts of the clone carrying this TCR beta chain. Its antigen is not known. The CDR3 spans 13 residues. Germline lookup yields CDR1 ENHRY and CDR2 SYGVKD. This record belongs to a study of T-cell reconstitution after alpha-beta-depleted transplantation in children. Unique molecular identifiers tagged the TCRbeta library. TCRdb used MiXCR to reprocess the PCR reads, holding one entry per CDR3 protein. The sample holds tens of thousands of distinct CDR3 sequences, roughly a sixth seen once. Study-wide results and limits: It was reported that alpha-beta T cells came from several hundred expanded graft clones (about two months after transplant). It was newly produced T cells that mostly accounted for T-cell counts and diversity one year after transplant. Diversity of TCRbeta at day 60 was high in some patients, arising from surviving recipient T cells and thymic progenitors.

The gene calls are TRBV10-3 and TRBJ2-1; D is possibly TRBD2 (6 bases). The sequencing here drew on PBMCs, mostly from graft donor cells, taken 60 days after TCRalphabeta/CD19-depleted stem cell transplant. The sequence came from a male patient between 2 and 10 years old who had a stem cell transplant for acute lymphoblastic leukemia, so the T cells may come from the graft donor. Here the CDR3 reads CAMTDAGGNEQFF. The CDR3 DNA is TGTGCTATGACGGACGCCGGGGGCAATGAGCAGTTCTTC.